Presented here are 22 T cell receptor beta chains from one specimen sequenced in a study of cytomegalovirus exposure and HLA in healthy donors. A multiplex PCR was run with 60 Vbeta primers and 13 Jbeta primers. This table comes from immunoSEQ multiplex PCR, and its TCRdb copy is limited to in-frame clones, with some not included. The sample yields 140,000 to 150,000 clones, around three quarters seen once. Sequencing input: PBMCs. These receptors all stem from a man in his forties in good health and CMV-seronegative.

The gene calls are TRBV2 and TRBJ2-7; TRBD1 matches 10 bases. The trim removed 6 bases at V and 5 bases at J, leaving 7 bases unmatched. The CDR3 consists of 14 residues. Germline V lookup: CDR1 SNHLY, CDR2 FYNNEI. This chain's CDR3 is CASSSGTGDHEQYF. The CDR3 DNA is TGTGCCAGCAGCTCCGGGACAGGGGACCACGAGCAGTACTTC.

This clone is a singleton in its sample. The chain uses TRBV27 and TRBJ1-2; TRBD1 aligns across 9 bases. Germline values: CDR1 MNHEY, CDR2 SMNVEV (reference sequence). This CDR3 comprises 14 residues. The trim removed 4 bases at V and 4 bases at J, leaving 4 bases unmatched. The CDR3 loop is CASSSQTGGYGYTF. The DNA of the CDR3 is TGTGCCAGCAGTTCCCAGACAGGGGGCTATGGCTACACCTTC.

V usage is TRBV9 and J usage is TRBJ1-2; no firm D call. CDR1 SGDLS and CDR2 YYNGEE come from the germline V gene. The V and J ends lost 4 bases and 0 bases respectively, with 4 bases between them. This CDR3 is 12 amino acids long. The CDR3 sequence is CASSFTNYGYTF. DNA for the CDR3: TGTGCCAGCAGCTTCACTAACTATGGCTACACCTTC. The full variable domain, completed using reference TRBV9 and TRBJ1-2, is DSGVTQTPKHLITATGQRVTLRCSPRSGDLSVYWYQQSLDQGLQFLIQYYNGEERAKGNILERFSAQQFPDLHSELNLSSLELGDSALYFCASSFTNYGYTFGSGTRLTVV.

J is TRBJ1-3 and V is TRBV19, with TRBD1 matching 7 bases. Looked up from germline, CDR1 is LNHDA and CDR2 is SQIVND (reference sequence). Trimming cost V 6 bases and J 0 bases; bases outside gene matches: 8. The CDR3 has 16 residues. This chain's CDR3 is CASRGQATISGNTIYF. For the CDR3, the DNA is TGTGCCAGTAGAGGACAGGCTACTATCTCTGGAAACACCATATATTTT.

CDR3 sequence (DNA): TGTGCCAGCAGCCCCCTAAGGACAGGCTACGAGCAGTACTTC. This sequence encodes CASSPLRTGYEQYF. The chain is built from TRBV5-4 and TRBJ2-7; 7 nucleotides align to TRBD1. Germline loops: CDR1 SGHNT, CDR2 YYREEE (reference sequence). The length of the CDR3 is 14 residues. The V gene end was trimmed by 4 bases and the J gene end by 3 bases; junction bases not matched to a gene: 7.

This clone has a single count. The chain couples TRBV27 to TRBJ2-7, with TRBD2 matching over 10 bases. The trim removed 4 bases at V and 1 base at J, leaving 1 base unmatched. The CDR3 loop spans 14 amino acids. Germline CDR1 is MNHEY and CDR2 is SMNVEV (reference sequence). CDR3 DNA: TGTGCCAGCAGTTCGGGACTAGCGTCCTACGAGCAGTACTTC. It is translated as CASSSGLASYEQYF.

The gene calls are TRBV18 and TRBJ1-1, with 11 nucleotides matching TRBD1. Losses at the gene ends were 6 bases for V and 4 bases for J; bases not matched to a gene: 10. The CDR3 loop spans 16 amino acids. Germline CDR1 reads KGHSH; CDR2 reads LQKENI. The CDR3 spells CASSPGQGGFGTEAFF. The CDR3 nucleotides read TGTGCCAGCTCTCCGGGACAGGGGGGCTTCGGCACTGAAGCTTTCTTT. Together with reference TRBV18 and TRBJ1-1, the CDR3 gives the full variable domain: NAGVMQNPRHLVRRRGQEARLRCSPMKGHSHVYWYRQLPEEGLKFMVYLQKENIIDESGMPKERFSAEFPKEGPSILRIQQVVRGDSAAYFCASSPGQGGFGTEAFFGQGTRLTVV.

The CDR3 protein is CASSKDRDSPLHF. The DNA of the CDR3 is TGTGCCAGCTCGAAGGACAGAGATTCACCCCTCCACTTT. The chain combines TRBV18 with TRBJ1-6, with D possibly matching TRBD1 (6 bases). V was pared by 6 bases and J by 8 bases, with 11 bases between. CDR1 KGHSH and CDR2 LQKENI come from the germline V gene. CDR3 size: 13 residues.

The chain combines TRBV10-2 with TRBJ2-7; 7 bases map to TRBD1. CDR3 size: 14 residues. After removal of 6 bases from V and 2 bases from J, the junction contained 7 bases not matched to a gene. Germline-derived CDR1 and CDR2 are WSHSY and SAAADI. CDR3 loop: CASREEDRTYEQYF. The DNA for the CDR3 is TGCGCCAGCAGAGAGGAGGACAGGACCTACGAGCAGTACTTC.

In DNA, the CDR3 is TGTGCCAGCAGCGGTAGCGGGGGGCCCGTCAATGAGCAGTTCTTC. As protein: CASSGSGGPVNEQFF. The V call is TRBV13, the J call TRBJ2-1, with 10 bases fitting TRBD2. This CDR3 has 15 amino acids. V was clipped by 5 bases and J by 6 bases; unmatched bases: 7. Per the germline V gene, CDR1 is PRHDT and CDR2 is FYEKMQ (reference sequence).

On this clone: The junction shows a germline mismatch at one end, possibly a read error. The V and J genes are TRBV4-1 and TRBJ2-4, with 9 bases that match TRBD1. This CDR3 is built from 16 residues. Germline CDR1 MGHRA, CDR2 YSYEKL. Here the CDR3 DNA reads TGCGCCAGCAGCCAGGGTGACAGGGGGGCCAAAAACAGTCAGTACTTC. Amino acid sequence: CASSQGDRGAKNSQYF.

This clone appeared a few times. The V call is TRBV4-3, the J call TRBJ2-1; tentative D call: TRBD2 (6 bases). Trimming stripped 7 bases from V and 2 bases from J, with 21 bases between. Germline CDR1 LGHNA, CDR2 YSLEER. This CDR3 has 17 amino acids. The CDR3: CASTPVALGGPYNEQFF. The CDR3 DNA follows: TGCGCCAGCACTCCTGTCGCCCTCGGGGGACCCTACAATGAGCAGTTCTTC.

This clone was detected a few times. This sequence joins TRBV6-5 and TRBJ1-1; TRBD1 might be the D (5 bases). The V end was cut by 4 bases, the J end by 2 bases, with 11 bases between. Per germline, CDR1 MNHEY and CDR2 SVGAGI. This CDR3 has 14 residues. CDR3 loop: CASSSGRVNTEAFF. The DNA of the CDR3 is TGTGCCAGCAGTTCGGGCAGGGTTAACACTGAAGCTTTCTTT.

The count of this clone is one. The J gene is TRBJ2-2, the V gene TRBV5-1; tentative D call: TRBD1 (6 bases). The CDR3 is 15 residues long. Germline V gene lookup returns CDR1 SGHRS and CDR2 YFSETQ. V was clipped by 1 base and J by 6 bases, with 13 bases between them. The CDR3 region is CASSLTPGEPGELFF. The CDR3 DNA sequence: TGCGCCAGCAGCTTGACCCCAGGGGAGCCCGGGGAGCTGTTTTTT.

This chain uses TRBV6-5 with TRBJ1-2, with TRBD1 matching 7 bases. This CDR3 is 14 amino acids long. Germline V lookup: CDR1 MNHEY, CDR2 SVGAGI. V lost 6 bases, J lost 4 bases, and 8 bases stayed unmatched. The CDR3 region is CASRNRQGGYGYTF. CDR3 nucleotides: TGTGCCAGCAGGAACAGACAGGGTGGCTATGGCTACACCTTC.

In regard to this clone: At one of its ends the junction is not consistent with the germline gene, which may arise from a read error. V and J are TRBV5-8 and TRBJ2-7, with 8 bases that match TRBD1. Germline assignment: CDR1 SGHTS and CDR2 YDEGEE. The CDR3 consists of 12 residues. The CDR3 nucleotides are TGTGCCAGCAGCTTTCGGGGACAGGCCCCGGACTTC. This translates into CASSFRGQAPDF.

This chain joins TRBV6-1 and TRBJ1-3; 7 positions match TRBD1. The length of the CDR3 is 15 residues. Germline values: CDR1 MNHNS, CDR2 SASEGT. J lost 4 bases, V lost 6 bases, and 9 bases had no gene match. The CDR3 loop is CASRRIQGDGNTIYF. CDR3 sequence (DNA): TGTGCCAGCAGGAGGATCCAGGGGGACGGAAACACCATATATTTT.

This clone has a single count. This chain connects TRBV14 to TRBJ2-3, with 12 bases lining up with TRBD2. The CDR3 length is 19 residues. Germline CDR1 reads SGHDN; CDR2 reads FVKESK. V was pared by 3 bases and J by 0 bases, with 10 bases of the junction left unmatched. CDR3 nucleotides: TGTGCCAGCAGCCAGGAGCCTAGCGGGAGGGCCTCGAGCACAGATACGCAGTATTTT. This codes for CASSQEPSGRASSTDTQYF.

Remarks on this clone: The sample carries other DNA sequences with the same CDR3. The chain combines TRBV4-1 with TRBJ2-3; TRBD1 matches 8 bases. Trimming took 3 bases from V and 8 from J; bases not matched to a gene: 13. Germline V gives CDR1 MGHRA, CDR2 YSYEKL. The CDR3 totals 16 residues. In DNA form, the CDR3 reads TGCGCCAGCAGCCAGGGACCGGGACAGGCCTCGGGTACGCAGTATTTT. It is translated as CASSQGPGQASGTQYF.

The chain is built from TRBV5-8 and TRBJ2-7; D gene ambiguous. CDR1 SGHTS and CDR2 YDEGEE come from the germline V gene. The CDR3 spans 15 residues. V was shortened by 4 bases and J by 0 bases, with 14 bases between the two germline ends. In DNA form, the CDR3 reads TGTGCCAGCAGCCCTTTAACATCCTCCTCCTACGAGCAGTACTTC. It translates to CASSPLTSSSYEQYF.

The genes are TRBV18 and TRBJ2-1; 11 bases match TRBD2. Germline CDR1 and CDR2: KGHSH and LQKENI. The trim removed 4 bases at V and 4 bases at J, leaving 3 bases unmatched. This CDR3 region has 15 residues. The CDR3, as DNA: TGTGCCAGCTCACGGGGACTAGCGGATTACAATGAGCAGTTCTTC. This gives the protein CASSRGLADYNEQFF.

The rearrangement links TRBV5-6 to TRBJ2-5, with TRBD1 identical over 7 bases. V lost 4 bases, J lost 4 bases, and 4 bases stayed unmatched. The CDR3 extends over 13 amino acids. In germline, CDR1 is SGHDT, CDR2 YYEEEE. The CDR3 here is CASSPTGIETQYF. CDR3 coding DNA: TGTGCCAGCAGCCCGACAGGGATAGAGACCCAGTACTTC. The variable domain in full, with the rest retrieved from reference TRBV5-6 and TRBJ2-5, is DAGVTQSPTHLIKTRGQQVTLRCSPKSGHDTVSWYQQALGQGPQFIFQYYEEEERQRGNFPDRFSGHQFPNYSSELNVNALLLGDSALYLCASSPTGIETQYFGPGTRLLVL.